This T cell receptor (beta chain) is from a study of control samples from healthy donors and cancer patients. Some clones are missing from TCRdb's copy, which holds only in-frame ones; the method was immunoSEQ multiplex PCR. The sample shows 60,000 to 85,000 clones, around 94% of them seen only once. Sequenced: blood. The TCR sequence derives from a woman aged 55-75 years in good health.

CDR3 sequence reads: CASSYSSRDRGRGSNQPQHF. CDR3 DNA: TGTGCCAGCAGTTACTCGAGCCGGGACAGGGGGCGCGGAAGCAATCAGCCCCAGCATTTT. The chain employs TRBV6-2 or TRBV6-3 and TRBJ1-5, with 12 positions matching TRBD1. The CDR3 contains 20 residues. Per the germline V gene, CDR1 is MNHEY and CDR2 is SVGEGT. V lost 0 bases, J lost 1 base, and 10 bases stayed unmatched.